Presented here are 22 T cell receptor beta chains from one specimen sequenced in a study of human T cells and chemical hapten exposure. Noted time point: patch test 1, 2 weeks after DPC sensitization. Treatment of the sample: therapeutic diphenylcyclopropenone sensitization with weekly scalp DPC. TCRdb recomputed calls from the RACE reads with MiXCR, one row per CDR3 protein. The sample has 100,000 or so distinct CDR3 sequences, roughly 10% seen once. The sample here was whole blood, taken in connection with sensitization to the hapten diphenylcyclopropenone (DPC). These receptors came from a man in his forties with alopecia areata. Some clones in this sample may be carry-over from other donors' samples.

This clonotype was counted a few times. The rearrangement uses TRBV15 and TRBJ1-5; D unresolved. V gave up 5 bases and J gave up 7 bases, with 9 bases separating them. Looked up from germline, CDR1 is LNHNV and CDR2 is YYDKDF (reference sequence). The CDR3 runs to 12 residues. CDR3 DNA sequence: TGTGCCACCAGCCCGGGTTACCAGCCCCAGCATTTT. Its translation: CATSPGYQPQHF.

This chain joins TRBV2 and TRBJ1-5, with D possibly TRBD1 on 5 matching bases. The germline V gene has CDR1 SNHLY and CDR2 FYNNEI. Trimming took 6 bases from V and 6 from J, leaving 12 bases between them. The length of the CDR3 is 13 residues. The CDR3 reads CASSYRTSQPQHF. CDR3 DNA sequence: TGTGCCAGCAGCTACCGGACAAGTCAGCCCCAGCATTTT.

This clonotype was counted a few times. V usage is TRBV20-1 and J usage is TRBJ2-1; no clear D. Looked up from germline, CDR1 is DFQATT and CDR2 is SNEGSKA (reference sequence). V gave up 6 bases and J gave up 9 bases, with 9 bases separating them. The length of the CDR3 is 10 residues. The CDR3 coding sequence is TGCAGTGCCTCGATCCGTGAGCAGTTCTTC. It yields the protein CSASIREQFF.

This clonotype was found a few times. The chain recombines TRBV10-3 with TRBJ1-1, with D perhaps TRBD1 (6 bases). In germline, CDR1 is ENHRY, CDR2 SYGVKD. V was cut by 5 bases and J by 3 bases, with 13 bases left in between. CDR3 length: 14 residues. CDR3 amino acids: CAISNTGRDTEAFF. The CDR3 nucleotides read TGTGCCATCAGTAATACAGGGAGGGACACTGAAGCTTTCTTT.

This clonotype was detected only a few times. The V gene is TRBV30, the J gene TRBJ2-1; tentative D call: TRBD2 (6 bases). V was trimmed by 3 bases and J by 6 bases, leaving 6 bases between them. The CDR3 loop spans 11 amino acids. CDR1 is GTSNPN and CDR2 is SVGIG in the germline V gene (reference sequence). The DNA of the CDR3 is TGTGCCTGGAGCGGGAGCAATGAGCAGTTCTTC. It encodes CAWSGSNEQFF.

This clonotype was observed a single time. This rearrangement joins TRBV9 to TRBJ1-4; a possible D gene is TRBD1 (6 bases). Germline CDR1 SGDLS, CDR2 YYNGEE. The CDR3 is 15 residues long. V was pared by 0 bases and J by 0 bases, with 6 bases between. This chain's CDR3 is CASSVGTATNEKLFF. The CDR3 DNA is TGTGCCAGCAGCGTAGGGACAGCAACTAATGAAAAACTGTTTTTT.

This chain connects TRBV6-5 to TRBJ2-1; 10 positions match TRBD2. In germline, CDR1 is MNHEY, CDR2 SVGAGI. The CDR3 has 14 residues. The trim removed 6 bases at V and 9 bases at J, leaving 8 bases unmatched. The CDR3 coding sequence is TGTGCCAGCAGACCTAGCGGGAGACGTGCTGAGCAGTTCTTC. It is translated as CASRPSGRRAEQFF.

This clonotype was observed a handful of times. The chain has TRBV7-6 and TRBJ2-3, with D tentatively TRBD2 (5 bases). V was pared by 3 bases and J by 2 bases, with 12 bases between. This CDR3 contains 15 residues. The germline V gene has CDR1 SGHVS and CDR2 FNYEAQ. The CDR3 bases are TGTGCCAGCAGCTTGGGAGCGGTTTACACAGATACGCAGTATTTT. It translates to CASSLGAVYTDTQYF.

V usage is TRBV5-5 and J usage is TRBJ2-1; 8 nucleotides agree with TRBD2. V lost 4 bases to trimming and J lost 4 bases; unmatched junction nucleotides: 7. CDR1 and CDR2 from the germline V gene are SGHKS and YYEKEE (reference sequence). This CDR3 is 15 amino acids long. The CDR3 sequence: CASSLGLVTYNEQFF. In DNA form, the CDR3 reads TGTGCCAGCAGCCTGGGACTAGTGACTTACAATGAGCAGTTCTTC. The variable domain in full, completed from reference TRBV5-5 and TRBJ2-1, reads DAGVTQSPTHLIKTRGQQVTLRCSPISGHKSVSWYQQVLGQGPQFIFQYYEKEERGRGNFPDRFSARQFPNYSSELNVNALLLGDSALYLCASSLGLVTYNEQFFGPGTRLTVL.

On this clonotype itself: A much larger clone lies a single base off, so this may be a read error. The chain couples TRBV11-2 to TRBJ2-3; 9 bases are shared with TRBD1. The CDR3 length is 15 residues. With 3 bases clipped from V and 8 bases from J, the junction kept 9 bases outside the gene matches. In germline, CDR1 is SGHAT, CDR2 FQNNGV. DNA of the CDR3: TGTGCCAGCAGCTTGGGACAGGGAGACCGTGGTACGCAGTATTTT. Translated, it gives CASSLGQGDRGTQYF.

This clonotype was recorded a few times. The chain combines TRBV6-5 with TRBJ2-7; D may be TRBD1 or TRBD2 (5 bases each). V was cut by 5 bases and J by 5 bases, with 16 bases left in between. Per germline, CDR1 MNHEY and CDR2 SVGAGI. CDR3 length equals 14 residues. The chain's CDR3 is CASSSPGTMDEQYF. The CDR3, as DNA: TGTGCCAGCAGTAGCCCCGGGACGATGGACGAGCAGTACTTC.

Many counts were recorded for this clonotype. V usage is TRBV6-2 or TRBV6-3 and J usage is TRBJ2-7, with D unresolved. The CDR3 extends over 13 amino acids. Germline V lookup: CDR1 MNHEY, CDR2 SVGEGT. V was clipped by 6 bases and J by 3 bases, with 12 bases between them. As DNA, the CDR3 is TGTGCCAGCAGCCGCACGAGGAGCTACGAGCAGTACGTC. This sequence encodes CASSRTRSYEQYV.

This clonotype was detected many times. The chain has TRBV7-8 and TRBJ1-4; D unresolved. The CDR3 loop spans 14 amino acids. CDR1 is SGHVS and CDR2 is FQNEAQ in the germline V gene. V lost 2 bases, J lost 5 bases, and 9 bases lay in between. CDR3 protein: CASSLPRKNEKLFF. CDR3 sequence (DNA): TGTGCCAGCAGCTTACCCCGGAAGAATGAAAAACTGTTTTTT.

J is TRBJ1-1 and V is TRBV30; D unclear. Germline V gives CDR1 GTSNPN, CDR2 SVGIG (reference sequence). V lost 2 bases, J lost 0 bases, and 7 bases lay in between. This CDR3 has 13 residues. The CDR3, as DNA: TGTGCCTGGAGTCTCGGGATGAACACTGAAGCTTTCTTT. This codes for CAWSLGMNTEAFF.

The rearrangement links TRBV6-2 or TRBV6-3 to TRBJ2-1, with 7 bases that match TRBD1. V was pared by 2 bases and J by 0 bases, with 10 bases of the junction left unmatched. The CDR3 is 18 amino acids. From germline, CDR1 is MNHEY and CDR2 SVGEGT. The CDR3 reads CASSYPRQGLPSYNEQFF. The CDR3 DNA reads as TGTGCCAGCAGTTACCCCCGACAGGGCCTCCCCTCCTACAATGAGCAGTTCTTC.

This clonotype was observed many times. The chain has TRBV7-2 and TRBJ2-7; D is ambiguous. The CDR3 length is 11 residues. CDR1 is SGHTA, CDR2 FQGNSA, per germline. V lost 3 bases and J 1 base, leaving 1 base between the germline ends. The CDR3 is CASSFSYEQYF. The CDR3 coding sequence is TGTGCCAGCAGCTTTTCCTACGAGCAGTACTTC.

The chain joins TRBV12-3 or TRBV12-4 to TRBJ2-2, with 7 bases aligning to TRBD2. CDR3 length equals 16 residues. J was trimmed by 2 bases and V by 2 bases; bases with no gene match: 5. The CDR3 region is CASSLSPSGNTGELFF. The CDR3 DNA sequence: TGTGCCAGCAGTTTAAGTCCTAGCGGAAACACCGGGGAGCTGTTTTTT.

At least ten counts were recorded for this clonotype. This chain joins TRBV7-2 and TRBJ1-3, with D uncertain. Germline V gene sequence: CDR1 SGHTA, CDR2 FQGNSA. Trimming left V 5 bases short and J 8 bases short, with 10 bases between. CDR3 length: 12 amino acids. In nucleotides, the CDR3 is TGTGCCAGCAGCCTGAGTGGCTACACCATATATTTT. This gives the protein CASSLSGYTIYF.

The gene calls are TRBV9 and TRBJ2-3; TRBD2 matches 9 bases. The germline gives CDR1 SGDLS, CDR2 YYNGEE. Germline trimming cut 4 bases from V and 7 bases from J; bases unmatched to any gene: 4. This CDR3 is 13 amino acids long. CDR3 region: CASSSSGDNTQYF. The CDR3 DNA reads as TGTGCCAGCAGCTCTAGCGGGGATAATACGCAGTATTTT.

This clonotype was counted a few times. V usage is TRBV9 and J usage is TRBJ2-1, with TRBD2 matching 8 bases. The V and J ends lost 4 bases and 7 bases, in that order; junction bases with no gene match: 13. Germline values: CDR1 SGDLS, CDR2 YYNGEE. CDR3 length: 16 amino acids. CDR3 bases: TGTGCCAGCAGCTGGGAGGCGGGAGGCCCTGGGAATGAGCAGTTCTTC. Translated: CASSWEAGGPGNEQFF.

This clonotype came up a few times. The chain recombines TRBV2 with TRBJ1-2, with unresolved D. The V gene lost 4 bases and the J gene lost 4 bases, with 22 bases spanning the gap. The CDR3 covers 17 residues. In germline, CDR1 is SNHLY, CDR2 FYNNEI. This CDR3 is CASSVLGSRVSFYGYTF. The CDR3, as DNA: TGTGCCAGCAGTGTGTTGGGGTCGAGGGTCTCCTTCTATGGCTACACCTTC. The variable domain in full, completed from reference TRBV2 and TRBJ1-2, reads EPEVTQTPSHQVTQMGQEVILRCVPISNHLYFYWYRQILGQKVEFLVSFYNNEISEKSEIFDDQFSVERPDGSNFTLKIRSTKLEDSAMYFCASSVLGSRVSFYGYTFGSGTRLTVV.

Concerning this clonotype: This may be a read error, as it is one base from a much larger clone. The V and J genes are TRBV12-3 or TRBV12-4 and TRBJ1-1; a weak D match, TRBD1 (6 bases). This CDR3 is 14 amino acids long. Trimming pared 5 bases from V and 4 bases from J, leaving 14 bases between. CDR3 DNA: TGTGCCAGCAGTACCTTTACAGGGCGCACTGAAGCTTTCTTT. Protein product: CASSTFTGRTEAFF.